This T cell receptor beta chain is drawn from a study of graft-versus-host responses after intestinal transplantation. Study-wide context: Every transplant recipient was induced with anti-thymocyte globulin, then maintained on tacrolimus and steroids for around 3 years. Points from the study as a whole: Patients who carried graft-donor T cell macrochimerism also had high graft-versus-host to host-versus-graft clonal ratios in their allografts.

TCRdb's table, derived via immunoSEQ multiplex PCR, lists solely in-frame clones and lacks some. The sample lists about 94,000 clones; roughly 90% were seen once. The CDR3 sequence is 11 residues long. V was shortened by 3 bases and J by 8 bases, with 7 bases between the two germline ends. Germline V lookup: CDR1 MNHEY, CDR2 SMNVEV (reference sequence). Points on this clone: The target antigen is unknown.

The sequence came from a human donor who received an intestinal transplant. The V gene is TRBV27, the J gene TRBJ1-1, with a possible D match to TRBD1 (5 bases). Sequences were derived from unstimulated CD8+ T cells sorted from spleen or lymph node cells, sampled before intestinal transplant. The CDR3 coding sequence is TGTGCCAGCAGTTTCGGGGGGGAAGCTTTCTTT. It is translated as CASSFGGEAFF.